These T cell receptor beta chains were read from a single sample in a study of blood T cell repertoires in COVID-19. Only in-frame clones appear in the TCRdb table, and some are missing; sequencing was by immunoSEQ multiplex PCR. This table has approximately 400,000 clones, roughly 91% appearing once. The sequencing sample was made of PBMCs or T cells enriched from blood (not recorded which). The receptor source for this set is a woman between 18 and 29 years old who had recovered from COVID-19. Each CDR3 is given with its conserved first and last residue. The D gene is left open where the match is weak. Clone size is shown for a subset of rows, as once, few, many or a class of expanded clone.

j_call: TRBJ1-6
clone_size: -
v_call: TRBV7-2
d_call: -
cdr3_nt: TGTGCCAGCAGCTTAGGCGGGACTGATAATTCACCCCTCCACTTT
cdr3_aa: CASSLGGTDNSPLHF

j_call: TRBJ2-2
clone_size: -
v_call: TRBV5-5
d_call: TRBD1
cdr3_nt: TGTGCCAGCAGCTGGTTGGACAGGGCGATAAACGGGGAGCTGTTTTTT
cdr3_aa: CASSWLDRAINGELFF

j_call: TRBJ2-3
clone_size: -
v_call: TRBV5-1
d_call: TRBD1
cdr3_nt: TGCGCCAGCAGCCCCAGACAGGGGGCGGATACGCAGTATTTT
cdr3_aa: CASSPRQGADTQYF

j_call: TRBJ1-4
clone_size: -
v_call: TRBV9
d_call: -
cdr3_nt: TGTGCCAGCAGCGTAGACCCCGGGACACCAACTAATGAAAAACTGTTTTTT
cdr3_aa: CASSVDPGTPTNEKLFF

j_call: TRBJ2-7
clone_size: -
v_call: TRBV10-1
d_call: -
cdr3_nt: TGCGCCAGCAGTGGGGGGGTTTACGGCGAGCAGTACTTC
cdr3_aa: CASSGGVYGEQYF

j_call: TRBJ1-4
clone_size: -
v_call: TRBV19
d_call: -
cdr3_nt: TGTGCCAGTAGTAGAGGACAGCAGATTAATGAAAAACTGTTTTTT
cdr3_aa: CASSRGQQINEKLFF

j_call: TRBJ2-6
clone_size: -
v_call: TRBV4-2
d_call: -
cdr3_nt: TGTGCCAGCAGCCAGGAGGTCGGGGCCAACGTCCTGACTTTC
cdr3_aa: CASSQEVGANVLTF

j_call: TRBJ2-3
clone_size: -
v_call: TRBV5-5
d_call: TRBD1
cdr3_nt: TGTGCCAGCAGCCGCTACAGGGGACCCACAGATACGCAGTATTTT
cdr3_aa: CASSRYRGPTDTQYF

j_call: TRBJ1-1
clone_size: -
v_call: TRBV6-5
d_call: -
cdr3_nt: TGTGCCAGCAGTTACAGGATCCAACTGCGGGACACTGAAGCTTTCTTT
cdr3_aa: CASSYRIQLRDTEAFF

j_call: TRBJ2-3
clone_size: -
v_call: TRBV7-3
d_call: TRBD2
cdr3_nt: TGTGCCAGCAGCCCCAACCCCGGGCGCCCTAGCGGATCAGATACGCAGTATTTT
cdr3_aa: CASSPNPGRPSGSDTQYF

j_call: TRBJ1-1
clone_size: -
v_call: TRBV6-2/TRBV6-3
d_call: -
cdr3_nt: TGTGCCAGCAGTCGCGGGCTTAACACTGAAGCTTTCTTT
cdr3_aa: CASSRGLNTEAFF

j_call: TRBJ2-3
clone_size: -
v_call: TRBV15
d_call: -
cdr3_nt: TGTGCCACCAGCAGAGGTGGCAGCACAGATACGCAGTATTTT
cdr3_aa: CATSRGGSTDTQYF

j_call: TRBJ2-1
clone_size: -
v_call: TRBV19
d_call: TRBD2
cdr3_nt: TGTGCCAGTAGCTTGGGGAGTAGCGGGGGCCTGTACAATGAGCAGTTCTTC
cdr3_aa: CASSLGSSGGLYNEQFF

j_call: TRBJ2-5
clone_size: -
v_call: TRBV10-3
d_call: TRBD1
cdr3_nt: TGTGCCTCTAGGGACAGTCCTCAAGAGACCCAGTACTTC
cdr3_aa: CASRDSPQETQYF

j_call: TRBJ2-1
clone_size: -
v_call: TRBV4-2
d_call: TRBD2
cdr3_nt: TGTGCCAGCAGCCAAGATGGACTAGCGGGGGGGCCTGATGAGCAGTTCTTC
cdr3_aa: CASSQDGLAGGPDEQFF

j_call: TRBJ1-5
clone_size: -
v_call: TRBV12-5
d_call: -
cdr3_nt: TGTGCTAGTGGTTTGGGGGGAATGGGAGAAGATCAGCCCCAGCATTTT
cdr3_aa: CASGLGGMGEDQPQHF

j_call: TRBJ2-3
clone_size: -
v_call: TRBV5-1
d_call: TRBD2
cdr3_nt: TGCGCCAGCAGCTTCCAGCGGGGGGTTGGAGATACGCAGTATTTT
cdr3_aa: CASSFQRGVGDTQYF

j_call: TRBJ1-4
clone_size: -
v_call: TRBV29-1
d_call: -
cdr3_nt: TGCAGCGTTGAACGGTCCGGGTCTACTAATGAAAAACTGTTTTTT
cdr3_aa: CSVERSGSTNEKLFF

j_call: TRBJ1-6
clone_size: -
v_call: TRBV7-2
d_call: TRBD1
cdr3_nt: TGTGCCAGCAGCTTGACAGGGGGTTGGAATTCACCCCTCCACTTT
cdr3_aa: CASSLTGGWNSPLHF

j_call: TRBJ1-2
clone_size: -
v_call: TRBV29-1
d_call: -
cdr3_nt: TGCAGCGGGCAACAGGGAGTCCGTCGCTACACCTTC
cdr3_aa: CSGQQGVRRYTF

j_call: TRBJ2-7
clone_size: -
v_call: TRBV7-6
d_call: TRBD1
cdr3_nt: TGTGCCAGCAGCTTAGTTCCGCCGGGACAGACCAGCTCCTACGAGCAGTACTTC
cdr3_aa: CASSLVPPGQTSSYEQYF

j_call: TRBJ2-6
clone_size: -
v_call: TRBV7-3
d_call: -
cdr3_nt: TGTGCCAGCAGCTTAGGAGGGTACGAGGCTGGGGCCAACGTCCTGACTTTC
cdr3_aa: CASSLGGYEAGANVLTF

j_call: TRBJ2-3
clone_size: once
v_call: TRBV28
d_call: TRBD2
cdr3_nt: TGTGCCAGCAGTACCGGACTAGCGGGGACTACAGATACGCAGTATTTT
cdr3_aa: CASSTGLAGTTDTQYF

j_call: TRBJ1-1
clone_size: -
v_call: TRBV11-2
d_call: -
cdr3_nt: TGTGCCAGCAGCTATCTTAAGACGGAGGTCACTGAAGCTTTCTTT
cdr3_aa: CASSYLKTEVTEAFF

j_call: TRBJ2-7
clone_size: -
v_call: TRBV6-2/TRBV6-3
d_call: -
cdr3_nt: TGTGCCAGCAGTTACGGACTTCCAAGCTACGAGCAGTACTTC
cdr3_aa: CASSYGLPSYEQYF

j_call: TRBJ1-5
clone_size: -
v_call: TRBV6-2/TRBV6-3
d_call: TRBD1
cdr3_nt: TGTGCCAGCAGTTACTCGTTGAGGTTAGGGGCAGGGGGGAGCAATCAGCCCCAGCATTTT
cdr3_aa: CASSYSLRLGAGGSNQPQHF

j_call: TRBJ2-7
clone_size: -
v_call: TRBV6-1
d_call: -
cdr3_nt: TGTGCCAGCAGTGAGGAGGGCCGACCAAAGGAGGAGCAGTACTTC
cdr3_aa: CASSEEGRPKEEQYF

j_call: TRBJ1-1
clone_size: -
v_call: TRBV4-1
d_call: TRBD1
cdr3_nt: TGCGCCAGCAGCCGCGGACAGGGACAAGCTTTCTTT
cdr3_aa: CASSRGQGQAFF

j_call: TRBJ2-7
clone_size: -
v_call: TRBV7-9
d_call: TRBD1
cdr3_nt: TGTGCCAGCAGCTTAGGACAGGGGGGCGACGAGCAGTACTTC
cdr3_aa: CASSLGQGGDEQYF

j_call: TRBJ2-3
clone_size: -
v_call: TRBV19
d_call: -
cdr3_nt: TGTGCCAGTAGTACCATCGGTGCGGGGGCCCTGGACACAGATACGCAGTATTTT
cdr3_aa: CASSTIGAGALDTDTQYF

j_call: TRBJ1-2
clone_size: -
v_call: TRBV3-1/TRBV3-2
d_call: -
cdr3_nt: TGTGCCAGCAGCCCTGAGCAGGGGTACTATGGCTACACCTTC
cdr3_aa: CASSPEQGYYGYTF

j_call: TRBJ1-1
clone_size: -
v_call: TRBV6-5
d_call: -
cdr3_nt: TGTGCCAGCGAGAAGGGAGGGGTGAACACTGAAGCTTTCTTT
cdr3_aa: CASEKGGVNTEAFF

j_call: TRBJ1-2
clone_size: -
v_call: TRBV14
d_call: -
cdr3_nt: TGTGCCAGCAGCCAAGATTGGAGGGACCTGGACTTTAACTATGGCTACACCTTC
cdr3_aa: CASSQDWRDLDFNYGYTF

j_call: TRBJ2-7
clone_size: -
v_call: TRBV23-1
d_call: TRBD1
cdr3_nt: TGCGCCAGCAGGGACAGGGGGCGCCGGGAGCAGTACTTC
cdr3_aa: CASRDRGRREQYF

j_call: TRBJ2-7
clone_size: -
v_call: TRBV6-5
d_call: -
cdr3_nt: TGTGCCAGCAGACCTAATGGCTACGAGCAGTACTTC
cdr3_aa: CASRPNGYEQYF

j_call: TRBJ1-5
clone_size: -
v_call: TRBV29-1
d_call: -
cdr3_nt: TGCAGCGTTGTGTCGGGACACGGCAATCAGCCCCAGCATTTT
cdr3_aa: CSVVSGHGNQPQHF

j_call: TRBJ2-3
clone_size: -
v_call: TRBV19
d_call: -
cdr3_nt: TGTGCCAGTAGCGGGGGGCCAGGTAGCACAGATACGCAGTATTTT
cdr3_aa: CASSGGPGSTDTQYF

j_call: TRBJ1-6
clone_size: -
v_call: TRBV7-2
d_call: -
cdr3_nt: TGTGCCAGCAGCTTAGCGGCAGGGGCCAGGGGTTCACCCCTCCACTTT
cdr3_aa: CASSLAAGARGSPLHF

j_call: TRBJ2-5
clone_size: -
v_call: TRBV27
d_call: -
cdr3_nt: TGTGCCAGCAGGGATACAGGAGGGGAGACCCAGTACTTC
cdr3_aa: CASRDTGGETQYF

j_call: TRBJ2-7
clone_size: once
v_call: TRBV11-3
d_call: -
cdr3_nt: TGTGCCAGCAGCTCTAACAGTTACGAGCAGTACTTC
cdr3_aa: CASSSNSYEQYF

j_call: TRBJ2-1
clone_size: once
v_call: TRBV14
d_call: TRBD1
cdr3_nt: TGTGCCAGCAGCCAAGAGGTAGGGACAGTGAGTATCGATGAGCAGTTCTTC
cdr3_aa: CASSQEVGTVSIDEQFF

j_call: TRBJ1-1
clone_size: -
v_call: TRBV7-6
d_call: TRBD1
cdr3_nt: TGTGCCAGCAGCCCGACGACAGGGTACACTGAAGCTTTCTTT
cdr3_aa: CASSPTTGYTEAFF

j_call: TRBJ1-2
clone_size: few
v_call: TRBV4-1
d_call: TRBD1
cdr3_nt: TGCGCCAGCAGCCAAGTACAACAGGGGATACATGGCTACACCTTC
cdr3_aa: CASSQVQQGIHGYTF

j_call: TRBJ2-2
clone_size: -
v_call: TRBV2
d_call: TRBD1
cdr3_nt: TGTGCCAGCAGTCCACAGGGGAACGGGGAGCTGTTTTTT
cdr3_aa: CASSPQGNGELFF

j_call: TRBJ1-2
clone_size: -
v_call: TRBV19
d_call: TRBD1
cdr3_nt: TGTGCCGCGACCGGGACAGGATATGGCTACACCTTC
cdr3_aa: CAATGTGYGYTF

j_call: TRBJ1-5
clone_size: -
v_call: TRBV7-8
d_call: TRBD1
cdr3_nt: TGTGCCAGCAGCTTCTTGGACAGGGTTGCGGGTCAGCCCCAGCATTTT
cdr3_aa: CASSFLDRVAGQPQHF

j_call: TRBJ1-5
clone_size: -
v_call: TRBV6-5
d_call: TRBD1
cdr3_nt: TGTGCCAGCAGTTCCGGACAGGGGGCGCAGGGTCAGCCCCAGCATTTT
cdr3_aa: CASSSGQGAQGQPQHF

j_call: TRBJ1-2
clone_size: once
v_call: TRBV10-3
d_call: TRBD1
cdr3_nt: TGTGCCATTGGACAGGACAACGGGCGCTATGGCTACACCTTC
cdr3_aa: CAIGQDNGRYGYTF